The present entry profiles one T cell receptor beta chain with its context. Its antigen is not identified. A second PCR of about 6 to 12 cycles used a sample-barcoded 5' primer and a J-beta primer mix. TCRdb itself ran the 5' RACE reads through MiXCR, one entry per CDR3 protein. The sample yields some 370,000 distinct CDR3 sequences, about 52% seen once. This specimen comes from a study of blood T cells in healthy people across ages. Findings and caveats of the study: Among long-lived donors, naive CD4+ cells were more numerous and diversity higher than in aged donors.

Trimming removed 2 bases from V and 4 bases from J; junction bases left unmatched: 4. The CDR3 covers 16 residues. CDR1 SGHAT and CDR2 FQNNGV come from the germline V gene. This TCR was sampled from a man aged 55-75 years in good health. The specimen was blood. This rearrangement joins TRBV11-2 to TRBJ2-2, with 10 nucleotides matching TRBD1. The CDR3 reads CASSLFRDRGTGELFF. The CDR3 bases are TGTGCCAGCAGCTTATTCCGGGACAGGGGCACCGGGGAGCTGTTTTTT.